The source of this T cell receptor beta chain is a study of cytomegalovirus exposure and HLA in healthy donors. V lost 5 bases and J 3 bases, leaving 13 bases between the germline ends. Germline CDR1 SEHNR, CDR2 FQNEAQ (reference sequence). The CDR3 totals 15 residues. The PCR used 60 Vbeta and 13 Jbeta primers. Generated by immunoSEQ multiplex PCR, the TCRdb table keeps only in-frame clones and is missing some. The table lists some 120,000 clones, approximately 69% of them singletons. The TCR originated in a middle-aged man in good health and CMV-seropositive. The sample was PBMCs. The chain joins TRBV7-9 to TRBJ1-4; D might be TRBD1 (5 bases). The CDR3 nucleotides are TGTGCCAGCAGCCCGTCACAGGAACCTAATGAAAAACTGTTTTTT. Its protein product is CASSPSQEPNEKLFF.